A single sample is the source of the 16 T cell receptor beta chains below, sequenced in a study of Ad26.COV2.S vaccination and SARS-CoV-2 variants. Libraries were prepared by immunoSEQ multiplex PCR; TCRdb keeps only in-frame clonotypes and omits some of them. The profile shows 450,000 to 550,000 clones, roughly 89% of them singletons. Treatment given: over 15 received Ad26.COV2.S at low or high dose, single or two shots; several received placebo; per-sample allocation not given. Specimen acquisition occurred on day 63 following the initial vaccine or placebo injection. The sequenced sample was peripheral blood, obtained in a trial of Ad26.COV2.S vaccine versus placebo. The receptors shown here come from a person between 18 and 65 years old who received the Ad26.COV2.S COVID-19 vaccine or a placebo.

The chain's CDR3 is CASSVQGAPYNEQFF. Here the CDR3 DNA reads TGTGCCAGCAGCGTACAGGGTGCCCCTTACAATGAGCAGTTCTTC. This sequence joins TRBV9 and TRBJ2-1; perhaps TRBD1 as D (5 bases). The V and J ends lost 1 base and 4 bases respectively, with 12 bases between them. CDR3 length: 15 amino acids. Germline CDR1 reads SGDLS; CDR2 reads YYNGEE. Supplemented by reference TRBV9 and TRBJ2-1, the full variable domain reads DSGVTQTPKHLITATGQRVTLRCSPRSGDLSVYWYQQSLDQGLQFLIQYYNGEERAKGNILERFSAQQFPDLHSELNLSSLELGDSALYFCASSVQGAPYNEQFFGPGTRLTVL.

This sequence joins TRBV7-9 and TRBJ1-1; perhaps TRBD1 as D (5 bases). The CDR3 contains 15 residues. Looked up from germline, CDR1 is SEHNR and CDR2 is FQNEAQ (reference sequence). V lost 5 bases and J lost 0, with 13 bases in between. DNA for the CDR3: TGTGCCAGCAGCGCGCGAGGGGATATGAACACTGAAGCTTTCTTT. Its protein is CASSARGDMNTEAFF.

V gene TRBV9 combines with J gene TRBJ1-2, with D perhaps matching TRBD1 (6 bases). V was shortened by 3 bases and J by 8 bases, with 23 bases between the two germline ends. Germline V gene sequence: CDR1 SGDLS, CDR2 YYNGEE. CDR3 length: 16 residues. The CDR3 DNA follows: TGTGCCAGCAGCGCATACAGGGACTCGTCTATAGGGGGCTACACCTTC. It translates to CASSAYRDSSIGGYTF.

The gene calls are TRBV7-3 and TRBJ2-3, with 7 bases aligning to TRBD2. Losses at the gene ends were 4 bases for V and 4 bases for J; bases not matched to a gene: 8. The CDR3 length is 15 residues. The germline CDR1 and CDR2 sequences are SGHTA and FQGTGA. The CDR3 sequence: CASSSGLGRADTQYF. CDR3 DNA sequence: TGTGCCAGCAGCTCTGGACTAGGACGAGCAGATACGCAGTATTTT.

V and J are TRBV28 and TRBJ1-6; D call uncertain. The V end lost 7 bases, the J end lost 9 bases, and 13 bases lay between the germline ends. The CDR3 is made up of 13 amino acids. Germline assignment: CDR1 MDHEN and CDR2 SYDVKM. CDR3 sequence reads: CASNSGLGSPLHF. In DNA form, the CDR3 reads TGTGCCAGCAACAGTGGGTTGGGTTCACCCCTCCACTTT.

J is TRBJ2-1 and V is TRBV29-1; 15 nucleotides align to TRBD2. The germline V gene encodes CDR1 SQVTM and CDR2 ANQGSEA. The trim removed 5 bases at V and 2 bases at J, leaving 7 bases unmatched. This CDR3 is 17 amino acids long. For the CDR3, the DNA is TGCAGCGTTAGGACTAGCGGGAGGGCCTTAGCCTACAATGAGCAGTTCTTC. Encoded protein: CSVRTSGRALAYNEQFF.

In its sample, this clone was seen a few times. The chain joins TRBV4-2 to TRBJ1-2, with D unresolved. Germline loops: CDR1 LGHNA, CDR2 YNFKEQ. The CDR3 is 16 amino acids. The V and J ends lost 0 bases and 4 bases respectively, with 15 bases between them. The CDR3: CASSQDLPGSSYGYTF. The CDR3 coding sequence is TGTGCCAGCAGCCAAGATCTACCGGGAAGCAGCTATGGCTACACCTTC.

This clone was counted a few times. The CDR3 spells CASSFSEMANEKLFF. The DNA of the CDR3 is TGTGCCAGCAGCTTCTCCGAAATGGCTAATGAAAAACTGTTTTTT. V and J are TRBV5-5 and TRBJ1-4; D gene ambiguous. CDR3 size: 15 residues. V was trimmed by 2 bases and J by 3 bases, leaving 11 bases between them. Germline V CDR1 and CDR2: SGHKS, YYEKEE (reference sequence).

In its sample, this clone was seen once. The CDR3 reads CASSIGTAGNTEAFF. CDR3 DNA sequence: TGTGCCAGTAGTATCGGGACAGCTGGGAACACTGAAGCTTTCTTT. The chain uses TRBV19 and TRBJ1-1; 7 nucleotides match TRBD1. The CDR3 has 15 residues. V lost 3 bases, J lost 1 base, and 5 bases stayed unmatched. CDR1 LNHDA and CDR2 SQIVND come from the germline V gene (reference sequence).

The chain's CDR3 is CASSPNSGRVYNEQFF. The DNA for the CDR3 is TGTGCCAGCAGCCCTAATAGCGGGAGGGTCTACAATGAGCAGTTCTTC. The rearrangement uses TRBV7-2 and TRBJ2-1; TRBD2 matches at 11 bases. Per the germline V gene, CDR1 is SGHTA and CDR2 is FQGNSA. The junction had 6 bases not matched to a gene; V was cut back by 5 bases and J by 3 bases. The CDR3 consists of 16 residues.

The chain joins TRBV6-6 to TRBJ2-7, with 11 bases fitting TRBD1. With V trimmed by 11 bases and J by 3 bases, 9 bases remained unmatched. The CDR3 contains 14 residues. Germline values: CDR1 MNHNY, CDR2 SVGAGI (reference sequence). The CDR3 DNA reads TGTGCCTCCTCCCCGGACAGGGGGCTCTACGAGCAGTACGTC. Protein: CASSPDRGLYEQYV.

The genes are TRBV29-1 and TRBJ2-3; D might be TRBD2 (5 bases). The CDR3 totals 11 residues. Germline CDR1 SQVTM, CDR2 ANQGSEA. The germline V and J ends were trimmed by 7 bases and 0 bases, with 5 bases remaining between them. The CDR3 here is CSGTSTDTQYF. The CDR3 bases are TGCAGCGGGACTAGCACAGATACGCAGTATTTT.

CDR3 DNA sequence: TGTGCCAGCAGCGTAGACGGGGGGCCTGATGAGACCCAGTACTTC. Translating gives CASSVDGGPDETQYF. V gene TRBV9 combines with J gene TRBJ2-5; a possible D gene is TRBD2 (7 bases). CDR1 and CDR2 (germline): SGDLS, YYNGEE. CDR3 length equals 15 residues. V lost 0 bases and J lost 5, with 14 bases in between.

Here the CDR3 DNA reads TGTGCCAGCAGCTTCCGATCCGGGGGTGGAAATGAAAAACTGTTTTTT. It specifies CASSFRSGGGNEKLFF. This chain uses TRBV7-8 with TRBJ1-4; TRBD1 is a possible D gene (5 bases). V dropped 3 bases and J dropped 5 bases, with 16 bases sitting between them. The length of the CDR3 is 16 residues. Germline CDR1 SGHVS, CDR2 FQNEAQ.

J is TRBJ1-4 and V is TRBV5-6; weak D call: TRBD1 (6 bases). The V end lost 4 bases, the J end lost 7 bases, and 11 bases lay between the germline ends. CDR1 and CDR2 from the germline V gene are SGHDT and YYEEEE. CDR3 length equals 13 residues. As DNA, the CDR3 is TGTGCCAGCAGCAACCACAGGGCTGAAAAACTGTTTTTT. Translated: CASSNHRAEKLFF.

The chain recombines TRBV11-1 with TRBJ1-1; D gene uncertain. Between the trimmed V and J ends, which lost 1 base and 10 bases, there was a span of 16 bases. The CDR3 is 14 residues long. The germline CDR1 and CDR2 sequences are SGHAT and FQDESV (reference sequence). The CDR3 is CASSLDSEFRGAFF. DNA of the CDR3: TGTGCCAGCAGCTTAGACAGTGAATTCCGCGGAGCTTTCTTT.